This entry lists 28 T cell receptor beta chains sequenced from one sample in a study of cytomegalovirus exposure and HLA in healthy donors. 13 Jbeta primers and 60 Vbeta primers were used for the PCR. Libraries were prepared by immunoSEQ multiplex PCR; TCRdb keeps only in-frame clonotypes and omits some of them. The table lists about 160,000 clones, over 75% of them singletons, with under 2% in the top ten. Sequencing was performed on PBMCs. These receptors were collected from a woman aged 18-35 years in good health and CMV-seronegative.

The chain uses TRBV7-6 and TRBJ2-3; the match to TRBD2 covers 8 bases. From germline, CDR1 is SGHVS and CDR2 FNYEAQ. Unmatched junction bases numbered 5, after V lost 6 bases and J lost 3 bases. This CDR3 has 14 amino acids. The CDR3 reads CASSRTSFTDTQYF. DNA for the CDR3: TGTGCCAGCAGTCGGACTAGCTTTACAGATACGCAGTATTTT.

CDR3 amino acids: CASGVPDRGNLNTEAFF. The CDR3 coding sequence is TGTGCCAGCGGCGTCCCCGACAGGGGGAATTTGAACACTGAAGCTTTCTTT. V and J are TRBV27 and TRBJ1-1, with 9 bases lining up with TRBD1. Germline-derived CDR1 and CDR2 are MNHEY and SMNVEV (reference sequence). The CDR3 runs to 17 residues. The ends lost 8 bases at V and 0 bases at J; junction bases unmatched: 13.

The chain is built from TRBV5-4 and TRBJ1-4, with 7 positions matching TRBD1. J gave up 6 bases and V 3 bases, and 5 bases lay outside the gene matches. The CDR3 sequence is 14 residues long. CDR1 SGHNT and CDR2 YYREEE come from the germline V gene (reference sequence). The CDR3 DNA sequence: TGTGCCAGCAGCTCAGACAGGGCTGATGAAAAACTGTTTTTT. Its protein product is CASSSDRADEKLFF.

This clone was found a few times. The CDR3, as DNA: TGTGCCATCAGTGACCCCGAGGGCTATGAAAAACTGTTTTTT. Translation gives CAISDPEGYEKLFF. This chain joins TRBV10-3 and TRBJ1-4; D ambiguous. The CDR3 length is 14 residues. V lost 3 bases, J lost 6 bases, and 11 bases lay in between. Germline V lookup: CDR1 ENHRY, CDR2 SYGVKD.

V is TRBV2 and J is TRBJ2-5, with no clear D. The end of the DNA aligns better with TRBJ2-7, so the J call may be wrong. The CDR3 runs 12 residues. Germline loops: CDR1 SNHLY, CDR2 FYNNEI. This chain's CDR3 is CASSEESNEQYF. In DNA form, the CDR3 reads TGTGCCAGCAGTGAAGAATCTAACGAGCAGTACTTC.

The chain uses TRBV5-1 and TRBJ1-1; D gene ambiguous. Germline V gene sequence: CDR1 SGHRS, CDR2 YFSETQ. CDR3 size: 15 residues. V lost 0 bases to trimming and J lost 1 base, with 10 bases between them. The DNA of the CDR3 is TGCGCCAGCAGCTTGGGAGCAGGAACGAACACTGAAGCTTTCTTT. Protein product: CASSLGAGTNTEAFF.

This chain connects TRBV27 to TRBJ2-5; the match to TRBD2 covers 7 bases. CDR3 length: 16 amino acids. J lost 1 base, V lost 8 bases, and 13 bases had no gene match. Germline V gene data show CDR1 as MNHEY and CDR2 as SMNVEV (reference sequence). The CDR3 DNA reads as TGTGCCAGCTGGGGGGGGGTGGGCGGGGCCCAAGAGACCCAGTACTTC. This translates into CASWGGVGGAQETQYF.

The chain links TRBV4-1 to TRBJ1-5, with TRBD1 matching over 7 bases. Trimming at V came to 0 bases and at J to 6 bases, leaving 20 bases not matched to a gene. CDR3 length: 20 residues. In germline, CDR1 is MGHRA, CDR2 YSYEKL. Here the CDR3 DNA reads TGCGCCAGCAGCCAAGAAGGACAGGAATTCATTGGGGTTAATGGTCAGCCCCAGCATTTT. Translated: CASSQEGQEFIGVNGQPQHF.

A few counts support this clone. This chain connects TRBV9 to TRBJ2-5; 9 bases map to TRBD1. Germline V lookup: CDR1 SGDLS, CDR2 YYNGEE. Trimming took 0 bases from V and 9 from J; bases not matched to a gene: 6. This CDR3 contains 14 residues. CDR3 amino acids: CASSVEGQGRAQYF. In DNA form, the CDR3 reads TGTGCCAGCAGCGTAGAAGGACAGGGGAGGGCCCAGTACTTC.

The V call is TRBV28, the J call TRBJ2-7, with D tentatively TRBD1 (6 bases). Trimming took 3 bases from V and 0 from J, leaving 15 bases between them. CDR1 is MDHEN and CDR2 is SYDVKM in the germline V gene. This CDR3 is 16 amino acids long. CDR3 protein: CASSFGLDSVSYEQYF. CDR3 nucleotide sequence: TGTGCCAGCAGTTTTGGCCTGGACAGCGTCTCCTACGAGCAGTACTTC.

This clone is medium-sized. CDR3 in DNA: TGTGCCAGCAGTGATGGGAAAGAGCGGGAGGGTAAAGAGACCCAGTACTTC. Protein: CASSDGKEREGKETQYF. The chain links TRBV25-1 to TRBJ2-5, with TRBD2 matching over 10 bases. This CDR3 spans 17 amino acids. Germline loops: CDR1 MGHDK, CDR2 SYGVNS. V trimming: 3 bases; J trimming: 3 bases; junction bases outside the gene matches: 10.

This chain uses TRBV5-1 with TRBJ1-2; D gene uncertain. This CDR3 contains 14 residues. The V and J ends lost 3 bases and 2 bases respectively, with 11 bases between them. Germline lookup yields CDR1 SGHRS and CDR2 YFSETQ. The CDR3: CASSSFGGNYGYTF. The CDR3 DNA sequence: TGCGCCAGCAGCTCCTTTGGCGGGAACTATGGCTACACCTTC.

The sample holds a few counts of this clone. The V and J genes are TRBV11-2 and TRBJ2-1, with 10 positions matching TRBD2. CDR3 length equals 17 residues. Germline lookup yields CDR1 SGHAT and CDR2 FQNNGV. V gave up 3 bases and J gave up 7 bases; unmatched junction bases: 12. CDR3 DNA: TGTGCCAGCAGCTTTAGGTCTAGCGGGAGTTCGAGGAATGAGCAGTTCTTC. Amino acid sequence: CASSFRSSGSSRNEQFF.

About this clone itself: Other nucleotide sequences in the sample specify the same CDR3. J is TRBJ1-5 and V is TRBV6-1; 8 bases match TRBD1. J lost 7 bases, V lost 5 bases, and 4 bases had no gene match. Germline CDR1 reads MNHNS; CDR2 reads SASEGT. CDR3 length equals 13 residues. The CDR3 reads CASSPDRDQPQHF. CDR3 DNA: TGTGCCAGCAGTCCGGACAGGGACCAGCCCCAGCATTTT.

The chain recombines TRBV6-5 with TRBJ2-7; D call uncertain. The CDR3 covers 11 residues. Germline assignment: CDR1 MNHEY and CDR2 SVGAGI. Trimming took 6 bases from V and 3 from J, leaving 6 bases between them. The CDR3 loop is CASRSGYEQYF. The CDR3 region has the DNA TGTGCCAGCAGGTCGGGCTACGAGCAGTACTTC.

This rearrangement joins TRBV2 to TRBJ1-4, with TRBD1 identical over 7 bases. CDR1 is SNHLY, CDR2 FYNNEI, per germline. The CDR3 covers 12 residues. V lost 6 bases to trimming and J lost 10 bases; unmatched junction nucleotides: 5. The CDR3, as DNA: TGTGCCAGCAGGCTGACAGGGCCAAAACTGTTTTTT. Its protein is CASRLTGPKLFF.

On this clone itself: The sample carries other DNA sequences with the same CDR3. The rearrangement links TRBV13 to TRBJ1-6, with TRBD1 as a possible D gene (5 bases). Germline loops: CDR1 PRHDT, CDR2 FYEKMQ (reference sequence). V lost 5 bases to trimming and J lost 8 bases, with 19 bases between them. This CDR3 contains 16 residues. CDR3 sequence (DNA): TGTGCCAGCAGCCTCGGCGGGGGTGGAAGTGATTCACCCCTCCACTTT. Its protein is CASSLGGGGSDSPLHF. Filled out from reference TRBV13 and TRBJ1-6, the complete variable domain reads AAGVIQSPRHLIKEKRETATLKCYPIPRHDTVYWYQQGPGQDPQFLISFYEKMQSDKGSIPDRFSAQQFSDYHSELNMSSLELGDSALYFCASSLGGGGSDSPLHFGNGTRLTVT.

The chain employs TRBV6-1 and TRBJ2-1; TRBD2 aligns across 13 bases. The CDR3 extends over 16 amino acids. V lost 2 bases, J lost 7 bases, and 5 bases stayed unmatched. The V gene's germline CDR1 is MNHNS and CDR2 SASEGT. CDR3 sequence (DNA): TGTGCCAGCAGTGAATTCGGGACTAGCGGGATTAATGAGCAGTTCTTC. It codes for CASSEFGTSGINEQFF.

The V call is TRBV5-1, the J call TRBJ2-1, with TRBD2 matching 8 bases. CDR3 length equals 16 residues. Germline CDR1 SGHRS, CDR2 YFSETQ. The ends lost 0 bases at V and 2 bases at J; junction bases unmatched: 4. The CDR3 DNA is TGCGCCAGCAGCTTGGGTCTAGCGGGTGCCTACAATGAGCAGTTCTTC. It is translated as CASSLGLAGAYNEQFF.

This chain links TRBV4-1 with TRBJ2-7, with 7 bases identical to TRBD1. V dropped 1 base and J dropped 5; count of bases not matched to a gene: 5. The CDR3 length is 14 residues. The germline CDR1 and CDR2 sequences are MGHRA and YSYEKL. CDR3 sequence: CASSQGQGGDEQYF. In nucleotides, the CDR3 is TGCGCCAGCAGCCAAGGACAGGGTGGCGACGAGCAGTACTTC.

The gene calls are TRBV11-2 and TRBJ2-2; tentatively, D is TRBD1 (7 bases). This CDR3 is 16 amino acids long. V lost 5 bases and J lost 13, with 26 bases in between. The V gene's germline CDR1 is SGHAT and CDR2 FQNNGV. The CDR3 DNA reads TGTGCCAGCAGCCTTTTCACGACAGGGAGGAGGGGAGGGCTGTTTTTT. Translated: CASSLFTTGRRGGLFF.

The chain combines TRBV2 with TRBJ2-3; tentative D call: TRBD2 (5 bases). Per germline, CDR1 SNHLY and CDR2 FYNNEI. There are 15 residues in the CDR3. Trimming pared 6 bases from V and 0 bases from J, leaving 13 bases between. In DNA, the CDR3 is TGTGCCAGCAGCCGGACTTTCTCTAGCACAGATACGCAGTATTTT. Translated: CASSRTFSSTDTQYF.

For this clone: The same CDR3 also results from other DNA sequences found in this sample. The gene calls are TRBV19 and TRBJ1-2; a weak D match, TRBD1 (5 bases). Germline V gene lookup returns CDR1 LNHDA and CDR2 SQIVND (reference sequence). Trimming left V 5 bases short and J 8 bases short, with 12 bases between. This CDR3 has 12 amino acids. The CDR3 protein is CASSRQGDGYTF. DNA of the CDR3: TGTGCCAGTAGTCGGCAGGGTGACGGCTACACCTTC.

The rearrangement links TRBV15 to TRBJ1-3; 9 bases are a match to TRBD1. The CDR3 extends over 15 amino acids. Germline-derived CDR1 and CDR2 are LNHNV and YYDKDF (reference sequence). Germline trimming cut 3 bases from V and 3 bases from J; bases unmatched to any gene: 3. In DNA form, the CDR3 reads TGTGCCACCAGCAGTACAGGGGGCGTTGGAAACACCATATATTTT. It is translated as CATSSTGGVGNTIYF.

The V call is TRBV19, the J call TRBJ2-1; D gene uncertain. This CDR3 is built from 12 residues. Per germline, CDR1 LNHDA and CDR2 SQIVND (reference sequence). Trimming cost V 2 bases and J 7 bases, with 6 bases left between them. The CDR3 DNA follows: TGTGCCAGTAGTATAACAGCAAATGAGCAGTTCTTC. This gives the protein CASSITANEQFF.

At least ten counts were recorded for this clone. The chain has TRBV16 and TRBJ1-4, with TRBD1 as a possible D gene (5 bases). Trimming removed 2 bases from V and 4 bases from J, with 11 bases in between. The CDR3 is 15 residues long. The V gene's germline CDR1 is KGHSY and CDR2 FQNENV. CDR3 nucleotide sequence: TGTGCCAGCAGCCAAACCAGGGCTTATAATGAAAAACTGTTTTTT. Protein: CASSQTRAYNEKLFF.

The chain recombines TRBV6-5 with TRBJ1-2; TRBD1 agrees at 10 bases. After removal of 5 bases from V and 8 bases from J, the junction contained 8 bases not matched to a gene. Germline values: CDR1 MNHEY, CDR2 SVGAGI. The CDR3 sequence is 14 residues long. The CDR3: CASSGEGQGFGYTF. For the CDR3, the DNA is TGTGCCAGCAGTGGGGAGGGACAGGGGTTCGGCTACACCTTC.

The rearrangement joins TRBV7-7 to TRBJ2-5; perhaps TRBD2 as D (5 bases). V was pared by 1 base and J by 1 base, with 16 bases between. The CDR3 is 17 amino acids. Germline V gives CDR1 SSHAT, CDR2 FNYEAQ (reference sequence). CDR3 bases: TGTGCCAGCAGCTTAGGGTTCAGGCCGGGGTCCCAAGAGACCCAGTACTTC. The encoded protein is CASSLGFRPGSQETQYF.